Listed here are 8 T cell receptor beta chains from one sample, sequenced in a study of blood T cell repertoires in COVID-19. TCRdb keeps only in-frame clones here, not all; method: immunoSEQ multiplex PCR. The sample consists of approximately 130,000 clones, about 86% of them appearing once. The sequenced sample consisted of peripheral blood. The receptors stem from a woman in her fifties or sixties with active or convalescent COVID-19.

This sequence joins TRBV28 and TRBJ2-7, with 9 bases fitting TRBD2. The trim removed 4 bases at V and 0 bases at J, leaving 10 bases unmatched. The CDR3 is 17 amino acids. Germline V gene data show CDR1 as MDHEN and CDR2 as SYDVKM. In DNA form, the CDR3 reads TGTGCCAGCAGTTCACCCCATAGCGGGGGAGACTCCTACGAGCAGTACGTC. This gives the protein CASSSPHSGGDSYEQYV.

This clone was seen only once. The CDR3 loop is CASSGMRAGGTGELFF. For the CDR3, the DNA is TGTGCCAGCAGTGGGATGCGGGCGGGGGGCACCGGGGAGCTGTTTTTT. The V gene is TRBV27, the J gene TRBJ2-2, with TRBD2 matching over 8 bases. Losses at the gene ends were 5 bases for V and 4 bases for J; bases not matched to a gene: 9. The CDR3 totals 16 residues. The V gene's germline CDR1 is MNHEY and CDR2 SMNVEV (reference sequence).

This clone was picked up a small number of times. This CDR3 is CASSLQGSHGYTF. DNA for the CDR3: TGTGCCAGTAGTCTGCAGGGTTCGCATGGCTACACCTTC. The chain joins TRBV19 to TRBJ1-2; tentative D call: TRBD1 (5 bases). The CDR3 is 13 residues long. In germline, CDR1 is LNHDA, CDR2 SQIVND (reference sequence). Trimming took 5 bases from V and 6 from J, leaving 13 bases between them.

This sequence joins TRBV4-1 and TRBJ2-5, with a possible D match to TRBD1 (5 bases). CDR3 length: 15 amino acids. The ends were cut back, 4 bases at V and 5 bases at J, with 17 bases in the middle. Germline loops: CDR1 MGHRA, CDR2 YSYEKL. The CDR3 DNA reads TGCGCCAGCAGCCTCGGACACGCATATTGGGAGACCCAGTACTTC. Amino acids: CASSLGHAYWETQYF.

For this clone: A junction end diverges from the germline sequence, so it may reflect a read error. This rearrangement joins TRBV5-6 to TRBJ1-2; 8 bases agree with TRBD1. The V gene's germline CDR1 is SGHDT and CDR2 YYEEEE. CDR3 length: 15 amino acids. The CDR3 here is CASSLDRVSLYGYTF. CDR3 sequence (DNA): TGTGCCAGCAGTTTGGACAGGGTAAGCCTTTATGGCTACACCTTC. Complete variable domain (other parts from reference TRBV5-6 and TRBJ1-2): DAGVTQSPTHLIKTRGQQVTLRCSPKSGHDTVSWYQQALGQGPQFIFQYYEEEERQRGNFPDRFSGHQFPNYSSELNVNALLLGDSALYLCASSLDRVSLYGYTFGSGTRLTVV.

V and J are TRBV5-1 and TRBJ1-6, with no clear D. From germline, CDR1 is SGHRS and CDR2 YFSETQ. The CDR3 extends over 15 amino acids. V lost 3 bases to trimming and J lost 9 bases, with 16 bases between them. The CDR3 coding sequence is TGCGCCAGCAGCTCTACCCCCGGGTCCGGTTCACCCCTCCACTTT. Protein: CASSSTPGSGSPLHF.

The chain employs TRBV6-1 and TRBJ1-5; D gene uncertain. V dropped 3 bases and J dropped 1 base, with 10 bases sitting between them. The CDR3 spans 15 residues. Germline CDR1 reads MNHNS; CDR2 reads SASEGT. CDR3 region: CASSDRYLSNQPQHF. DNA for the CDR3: TGTGCCAGCAGTGATAGATACTTGAGCAATCAGCCCCAGCATTTT.

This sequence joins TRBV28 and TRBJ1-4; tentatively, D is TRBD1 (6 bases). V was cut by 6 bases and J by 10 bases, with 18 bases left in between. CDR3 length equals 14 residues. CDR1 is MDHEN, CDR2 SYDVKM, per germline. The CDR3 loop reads CASRSGTRDGKLFF. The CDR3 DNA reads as TGTGCCAGCAGATCCGGGACAAGGGATGGAAAACTGTTTTTT.